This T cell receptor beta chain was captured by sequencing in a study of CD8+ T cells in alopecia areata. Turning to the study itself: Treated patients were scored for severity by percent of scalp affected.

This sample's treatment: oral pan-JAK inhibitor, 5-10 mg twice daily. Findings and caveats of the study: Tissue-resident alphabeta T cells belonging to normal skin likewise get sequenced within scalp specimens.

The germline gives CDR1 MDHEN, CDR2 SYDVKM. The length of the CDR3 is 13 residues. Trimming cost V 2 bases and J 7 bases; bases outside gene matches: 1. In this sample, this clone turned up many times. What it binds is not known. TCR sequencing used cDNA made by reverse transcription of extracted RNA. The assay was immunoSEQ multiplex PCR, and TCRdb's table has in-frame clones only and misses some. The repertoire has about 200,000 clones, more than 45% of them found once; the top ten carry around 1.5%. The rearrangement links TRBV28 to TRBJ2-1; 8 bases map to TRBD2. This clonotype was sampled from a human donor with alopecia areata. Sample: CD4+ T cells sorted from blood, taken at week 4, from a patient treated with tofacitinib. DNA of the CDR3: TGTGCCAGCAGTTTAGGCGGGGGGAATGAGCAGTTCTTC. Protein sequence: CASSLGGGNEQFF. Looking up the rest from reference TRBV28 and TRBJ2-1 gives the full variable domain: DVKVTQSSRYLVKRTGEKVFLECVQDMDHENMFWYRQDPGLGLRLIYFSYDVKMKEKGDIPEGYSVSREKKERFSLILESASTNQTSMYLCASSLGGGNEQFFGPGTRLTVL.